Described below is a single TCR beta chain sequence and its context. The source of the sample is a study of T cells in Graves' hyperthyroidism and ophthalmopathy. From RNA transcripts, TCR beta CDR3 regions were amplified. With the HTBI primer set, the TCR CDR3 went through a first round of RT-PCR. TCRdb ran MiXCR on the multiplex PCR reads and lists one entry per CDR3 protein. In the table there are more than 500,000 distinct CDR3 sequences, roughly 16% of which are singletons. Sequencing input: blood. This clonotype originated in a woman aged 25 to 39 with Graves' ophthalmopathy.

The CDR3 sequence is CASSTLLAGGNEQFF. The CDR3 DNA reads as TGTGCCAGCAGCACCTTACTAGCGGGAGGGAATGAGCAGTTCTTC. This sequence joins TRBV9 and TRBJ2-1; 13 bases are a match to TRBD2. The CDR3 has 15 amino acids. V lost 4 bases, J lost 7 bases, and 5 bases stayed unmatched. Per germline, CDR1 SGDLS and CDR2 YYNGEE. Together with reference TRBV9 and TRBJ2-1, the CDR3 gives the full variable domain: DSGVTQTPKHLITATGQRVTLRCSPRSGDLSVYWYQQSLDQGLQFLIQYYNGEERAKGNILERFSAQQFPDLHSELNLSSLELGDSALYFCASSTLLAGGNEQFFGPGTRLTVL.